This TCR beta chain comes out of a study of CXCR3-negative and CXCR3-positive naive CD8 T cells. Study details: Across all libraries, TRB reads numbered roughly 140 million, with about 1.5 +/- 0.3 million in each library. General observations from the study: Comparably high diversity was seen in both naive subsets, and much lower diversity in memory CD8+ cells. A higher hydrophobicity marked the TRB CDR3s of CXCR3-positive naive cells versus CXCR3-negative naive cells.

Germline lookup yields CDR1 ENHRY and CDR2 SYGVKD. CDR3 length: 14 residues. On this clonotype itself: Its antigen remains unknown.

Libraries were UMI-labeled 5' RACE TRB cDNA. TCRdb derives one entry per CDR3 protein from the 5' RACE reads, leaving out DNA. The sample totals approximately 88,000 distinct CDR3 sequences. This chain uses TRBV10-3 with TRBJ2-7. The sequence was collected from a human donor in good health. Some clones in this sample may be carry-over from other donors' samples. The specimen sequenced was naive CXCR3+ CD8+ T cells from blood. Subset in this sample: CD45RO-CCR7+CD27+CD95- naive CD8+ T cells expressing CXCR3 (TNR3+). CDR3 loop: CAISESLGYYEQYF.